This T cell receptor (beta chain) originates from a study of blood T cell repertoires in COVID-19. Study details: Italy, Spain and the United States were the sources of the convalescent and acute COVID-19 samples. PBMCs, B-cell-depleted T cells, or T cells were the source of the cDNA or gDNA that made up the material.

The method was immunoSEQ multiplex PCR; TCRdb's version includes in-frame clones alone and lacks a portion of them. The top ten clones hold about 2.6% of a sample with under 150,000 clones, around 84% of them seen once. The CDR3 contains 18 residues. The trim removed 6 bases at V and 8 bases at J, leaving 18 bases unmatched. Per germline, CDR1 ENHRY and CDR2 SYGVKD. This clone was observed a handful of times. Assignment of participants to cohorts was predicated upon participant-reported clinical history. This sequence was found in a man aged 35 to 55 with acute COVID-19. The sample consisted of PBMCs or T cells enriched from blood (not recorded which). The chain is built from TRBV10-3 and TRBJ2-1, with TRBD2 matching 11 bases. The CDR3 nucleotides are TGTGCCATCAGCCTCAATCCGGGACTAGCGGCCCTAGCGGATGAGCAGTTCTTC. It is translated as CAISLNPGLAALADEQFF.